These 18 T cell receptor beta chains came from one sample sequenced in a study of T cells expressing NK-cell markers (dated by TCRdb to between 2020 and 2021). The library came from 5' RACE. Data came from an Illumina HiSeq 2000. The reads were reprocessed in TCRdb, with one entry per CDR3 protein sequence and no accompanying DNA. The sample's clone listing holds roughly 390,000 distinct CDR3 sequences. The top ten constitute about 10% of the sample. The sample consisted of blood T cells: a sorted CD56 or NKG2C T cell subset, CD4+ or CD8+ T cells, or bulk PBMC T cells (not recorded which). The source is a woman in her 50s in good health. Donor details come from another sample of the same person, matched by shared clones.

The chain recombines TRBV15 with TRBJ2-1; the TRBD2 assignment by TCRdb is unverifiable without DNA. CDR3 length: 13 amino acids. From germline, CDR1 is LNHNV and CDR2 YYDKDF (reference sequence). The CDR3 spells CATGAGGDNEQFF.

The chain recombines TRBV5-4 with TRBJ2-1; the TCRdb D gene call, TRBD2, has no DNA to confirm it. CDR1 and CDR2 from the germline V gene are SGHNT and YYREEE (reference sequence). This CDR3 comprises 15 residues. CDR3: CASSSPGSGRDEQFF.

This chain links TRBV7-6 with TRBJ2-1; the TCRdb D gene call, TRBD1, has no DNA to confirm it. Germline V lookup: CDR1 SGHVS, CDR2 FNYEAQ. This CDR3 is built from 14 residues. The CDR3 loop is CASSLNTRGSEQFF.

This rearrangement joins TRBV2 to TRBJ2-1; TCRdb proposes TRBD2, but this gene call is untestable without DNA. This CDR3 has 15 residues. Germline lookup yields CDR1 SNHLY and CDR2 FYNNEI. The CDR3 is CASSETSGRDNEQFF.

CDR3 sequence: CASSLAPGTGEAFF. The chain carries TRBV5-1 and TRBJ1-1; TCRdb's D call of TRBD1 is untestable without DNA. The CDR3 spans 14 residues. Germline V gene lookup returns CDR1 SGHRS and CDR2 YFSETQ. Drawing the rest from reference TRBV5-1 and TRBJ1-1, the complete variable domain is KAGVTQTPRYLIKTRGQQVTLSCSPISGHRSVSWYQQTPGQGLQFLFEYFSETQRNKGNFPGRFSGRQFSNSRSEMNVSTLELGDSALYLCASSLAPGTGEAFFGQGTRLTVV.

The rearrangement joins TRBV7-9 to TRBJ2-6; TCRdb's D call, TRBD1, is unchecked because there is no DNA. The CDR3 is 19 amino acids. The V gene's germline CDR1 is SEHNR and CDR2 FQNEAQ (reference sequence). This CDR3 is CASSRSGGEQVSGANVLTF.

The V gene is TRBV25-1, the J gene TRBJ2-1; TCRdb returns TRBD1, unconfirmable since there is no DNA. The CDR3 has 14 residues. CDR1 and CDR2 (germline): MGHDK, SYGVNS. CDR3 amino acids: CASSEDSVYNEQFF. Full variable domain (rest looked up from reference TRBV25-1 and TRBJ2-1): EADIYQTPRYLVIGTGKKITLECSQTMGHDKMYWYQQDPGMELHLIHYSYGVNSTEKGDLSSESTVSRIRTEHFPLTLESARPSHTSQYLCASSEDSVYNEQFFGPGTRLTVL.

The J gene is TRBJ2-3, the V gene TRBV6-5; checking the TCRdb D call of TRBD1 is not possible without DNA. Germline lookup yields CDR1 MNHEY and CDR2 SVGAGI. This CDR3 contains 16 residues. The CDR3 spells CASSPEAKLSTDTQYF.

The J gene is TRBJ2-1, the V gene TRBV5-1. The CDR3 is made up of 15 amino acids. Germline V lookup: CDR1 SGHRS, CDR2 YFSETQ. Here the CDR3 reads CASSSPSGASNEQFF. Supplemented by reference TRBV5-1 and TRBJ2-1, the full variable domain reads KAGVTQTPRYLIKTRGQQVTLSCSPISGHRSVSWYQQTPGQGLQFLFEYFSETQRNKGNFPGRFSGRQFSNSRSEMNVSTLELGDSALYLCASSSPSGASNEQFFGPGTRLTVL.

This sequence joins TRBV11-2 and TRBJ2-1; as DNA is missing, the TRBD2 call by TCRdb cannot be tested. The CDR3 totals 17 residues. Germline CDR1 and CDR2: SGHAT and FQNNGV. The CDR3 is CASSSVRLAGGAGEQFF.

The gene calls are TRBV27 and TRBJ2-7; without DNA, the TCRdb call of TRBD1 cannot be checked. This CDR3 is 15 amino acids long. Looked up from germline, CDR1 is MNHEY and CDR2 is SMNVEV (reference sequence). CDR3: CASSYDRAPPYEQYF.

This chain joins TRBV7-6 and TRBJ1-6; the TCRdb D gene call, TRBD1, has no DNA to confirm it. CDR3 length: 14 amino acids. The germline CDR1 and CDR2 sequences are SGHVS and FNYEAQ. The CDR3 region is CASSPTGVGSPLHF.

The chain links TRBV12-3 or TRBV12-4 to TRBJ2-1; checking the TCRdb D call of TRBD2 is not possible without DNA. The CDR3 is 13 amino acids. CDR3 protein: CASSPLQRGEQFF.

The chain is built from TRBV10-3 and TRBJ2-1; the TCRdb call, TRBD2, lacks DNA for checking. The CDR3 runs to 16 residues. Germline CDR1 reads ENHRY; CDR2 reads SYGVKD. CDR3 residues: CAISESSGAFYNEQFF.

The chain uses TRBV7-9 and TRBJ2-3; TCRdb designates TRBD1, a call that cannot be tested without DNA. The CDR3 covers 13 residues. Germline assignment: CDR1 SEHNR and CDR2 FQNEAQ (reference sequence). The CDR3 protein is CASSPQHQGVLYF.

CDR3 amino acids: CATSGLDLETQYF. The chain has TRBV24-1 and TRBJ2-5; TCRdb's D call of TRBD2 is untestable without DNA. Looked up from germline, CDR1 is KGHDR and CDR2 is SFDVKD. The CDR3 covers 13 residues.

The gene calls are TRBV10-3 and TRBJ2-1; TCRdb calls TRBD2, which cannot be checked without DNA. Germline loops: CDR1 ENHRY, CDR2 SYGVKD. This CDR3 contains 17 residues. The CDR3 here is CAIIIGLAGAIYNEQFF.

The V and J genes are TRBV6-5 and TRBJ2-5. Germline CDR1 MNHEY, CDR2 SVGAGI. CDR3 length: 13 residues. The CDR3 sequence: CASKLGVGETQYF.